One TCR beta chain is described in this entry. Its antigen is still unknown. Runs used v3.0 of the immunoSEQ assay and were done at survey level. Clones were sequenced by immunoSEQ multiplex PCR, and TCRdb holds only the in-frame ones, with some missing. Here the sample spans 24,000 or so clones, approximately 79% being singletons. This entry is derived from a study of long-term antiretroviral therapy in people with HIV. Study-level results: Increased diversity was seen after ART, yet it remained lower than in transplant donor controls.

Every participant with HIV received treatment in the United States. V was shortened by 4 bases and J by 6 bases, with 20 bases between the two germline ends. CDR1 is SGHRS, CDR2 YFSETQ, per germline. The CDR3 totals 15 residues. This chain uses TRBV5-1 with TRBJ2-7, with D possibly TRBD1 on 6 matching bases. Sample: unsorted PBMCs, taken 1.2 years after starting antiretroviral therapy. The clonotype comes from a woman between 35 and 50 years old with HIV. The CDR3 region is CASSPQVAGASEQYF. In DNA, the CDR3 is TGCGCCAGCAGCCCCCAAGTGGCAGGGGCGAGCGAGCAGTACTTC.